Listed below are T cell receptor beta chains from one sample, sequenced in a study of OX40 agonist ivuxolimab in advanced cancers. TCRdb's table, derived via immunoSEQ multiplex PCR, lists solely in-frame clones and lacks some. The table lists around 70,000 clones, approximately 90% of them singletons, with less than 1% in the top ten. The specimen was CD4+ or CD8+ T cells sorted from blood, collected in a trial of the OX40 agonist ivuxolimab. The receptor source for this set is an adult with an advanced solid tumor such as melanoma, head and neck, liver or kidney cancer. CDR3s include the opening cysteine and the closing phenylalanine or tryptophan.

>TRBJ1-2|TRBV18
CASSPDGSYGYTF
>TRBJ1-2|TRBV6-5
CASRRTGSYGYTF
>TRBJ2-7|TRBV5-1
CASSWQSGTGSYEQYF
>TRBJ1-5|TRBV5-1
CASSLGTASNQPQHF
>TRBJ2-7|TRBV6-5
CASTDRVYEQYF
>TRBJ2-5|TRBV12-2
CASRLAPGETQYF
>TRBJ2-2|TRBV6-5
CATCTYTYTGELFF
>TRBJ2-2|TRBV5-1
CASSFGRGLNTGELFF
>TRBJ2-6|TRBV28
CASSVRGSGANVLTF
>NA|TRBV7-9
CASSLGTGGEQYF
>TRBJ2-1|TRBV11-2
CASSFSTGLAGGNYNEQFF
>TRBJ2-3|TRBV7-9
CASSLTEGGTQYF
>TRBJ2-1|TRBV5-1
CASSTKAGQSYNEQFF
>TRBJ2-5|TRBV28
CASSFMGRETQYF
>TRBJ2-1|TRBV4-2
CASSPGTSWDEQFF
>TRBJ2-5|TRBV30
CACKNGWGVETQYF
>TRBJ2-2|TRBV29-1
CSVRGYSGVNTGELFF
>TRBJ1-1|TRBV16
CASSQSWGTNTEAFF
>TRBJ1-2|TRBV9
CASSPLGPGKGYTF
>TRBJ2-5|TRBV7-8
CASSLRTRETQYF
>TRBJ2-5|TRBV5-1
CASSTVPGQGTTQYF
>TRBJ2-7|TRBV7-2
CASSFRARRGSAYEQYF
>TRBJ1-1|TRBV6-6
CASSYSKSTVNTEAFF
>TRBJ1-2|TRBV28
CASSLGLWGQGGGYTF
>TRBJ2-2|TRBV28
CATRVKELFF
>TRBJ2-3|TRBV12-5
CASGLGRLALDTQYF
>TRBJ2-1|TRBV7-3
CASSLTGWNNEQFF
>TRBJ1-4|TRBV14
CASSQVGPKLGKLFF
>TRBJ2-5|TRBV5-1
CASSRGQDHPPGTQYF
>TRBJ1-3|TRBV6-5
CASSYSRGSGNTIYF
>TRBJ2-3|TRBV9
CASSAVTSGSTQYF
>TRBJ2-1|TRBV4-2
CASSQVSGLAGYNEQFF
>TRBJ2-3|TRBV7-3
CASGADTQYF
>TRBJ2-7|TRBV4-2
CASSQGGAGGSYEQYF
>TRBJ2-1|TRBV6-5
CASSYQGNEQFF
>TRBJ2-7|TRBV11-2
CASSYTDGAYEQYF
>TRBJ2-5|TRBV14
CASSQETQYF
>TRBJ1-3|TRBV28
CASRPGGGRNTIYF
>TRBJ1-1|TRBV18
CASSPDRTTEAFF
>TRBJ1-2|TRBV30
CAWSNRGTDYGYTF
>TRBJ2-7|TRBV11-2
CASSSRQGPYEQYF
>TRBJ2-3|TRBV28
CASRDSDTDTQYF
>TRBJ2-7|TRBV28
CASSSVPPGKYF
>TRBJ2-7|TRBV5-1
CASSPGSPYEQYF
>TRBJ1-3|TRBV5-1
CASSLGSTSGNTIYF